These 32 T cell receptor beta chains were sequenced from one sample in a study of Ad26.COV2.S vaccination and SARS-CoV-2 variants. Sequenced by immunoSEQ multiplex PCR; TCRdb stores in-frame clones only, minus some. Among roughly 700,000 clones listed, around 89% were seen once. Treatment described: roughly 18 received Ad26.COV2.S at low or high dose, single or two shots; about 5 received placebo; per-sample allocation not given. The investigators took samples on day 63 after the first vaccine or placebo injection. The sample here was peripheral blood, taken in a trial of Ad26.COV2.S vaccine versus placebo. The receptors were gathered from a person aged 18-65 years who received the Ad26.COV2.S COVID-19 vaccine or a placebo.

This clone was observed a handful of times. The chain carries TRBV7-2 and TRBJ1-2; tentatively, D is TRBD1 (6 bases). The germline CDR1 and CDR2 sequences are SGHTA and FQGNSA. Trimming left V 3 bases short and J 0 bases short, with 11 bases between. The CDR3 consists of 15 residues. The CDR3 loop reads CASSLGDTSNYGYTF. The CDR3 bases are TGTGCCAGCAGCTTGGGGGACACCTCTAACTATGGCTACACCTTC.

The gene calls are TRBV19 and TRBJ2-7, with 9 nucleotides matching TRBD1. Germline trimming cut 5 bases from V and 0 bases from J; bases unmatched to any gene: 5. Per germline, CDR1 LNHDA and CDR2 SQIVND (reference sequence). The CDR3 has 15 amino acids. CDR3 loop: CASSSGQGGSYEQYF. CDR3 DNA: TGTGCCAGTAGTTCGGGACAGGGTGGCTCCTACGAGCAGTACTTC.

This chain links TRBV4-2 with TRBJ2-3; 8 bases match TRBD2. The CDR3 totals 17 residues. Germline-derived CDR1 and CDR2 are LGHNA and YNFKEQ. V was pared by 5 bases and J by 1 base, with 11 bases of the junction left unmatched. CDR3 sequence (DNA): TGTGCCAGCAGCTCGCACGGGGGAGCGGGGGGCACAGATACGCAGTATTTT. Protein: CASSSHGGAGGTDTQYF.

Comment on this clone: Other DNA sequences from this sample encode an identical CDR3 as well. V is TRBV5-1 and J is TRBJ1-5; no firm D call. Deletions cut 0 bases from V and 1 base from J, with 8 bases between. Germline CDR1 reads SGHRS; CDR2 reads YFSETQ. This CDR3 contains 15 residues. CDR3 in amino acids: CASSLGDRSNQPQHF. Here the CDR3 DNA reads TGCGCCAGCAGCTTGGGGGATAGAAGCAATCAGCCCCAGCATTTT.

The V call is TRBV24-1, the J call TRBJ2-3, with D unresolved. This CDR3 contains 13 residues. Germline lookup yields CDR1 KGHDR and CDR2 SFDVKD. V was clipped by 4 bases and J by 9 bases, with 13 bases between them. The CDR3 here is CATSDPASGTQYF. Here the CDR3 DNA reads TGTGCCACCAGTGACCCGGCGTCTGGAACGCAGTATTTT.

The V and J genes are TRBV5-6 and TRBJ1-2, with D tentatively TRBD1 (5 bases). Looked up from germline, CDR1 is SGHDT and CDR2 is YYEEEE. V lost 4 bases, J lost 0 bases, and 19 bases lay in between. This CDR3 spans 17 amino acids. CDR3 nucleotide sequence: TGTGCCAGCAGCACCAGGAGGGGCCAGATACCTAACTATGGCTACACCTTC. This encodes CASSTRRGQIPNYGYTF.

The chain links TRBV4-1 to TRBJ1-6; 8 bases map to TRBD1. The CDR3 loop spans 18 amino acids. Trimming removed 0 bases from V and 6 bases from J; junction bases left unmatched: 10. CDR1 MGHRA and CDR2 YSYEKL come from the germline V gene. In DNA, the CDR3 is TGCGCCAGCAGCCAAGAGATTCCCCAGGGGGCTTTTAATTCACCCCTCCACTTT. It encodes CASSQEIPQGAFNSPLHF.

The V and J genes are TRBV21-1 and TRBJ2-3; TRBD1, the table's D call, lacks a check against the DNA. TRBV21-1 is termed a pseudogene. The CDR3 runs to 16 residues. CDR3 in DNA: TGTGCCAGCAGCAGGATCCGGGACAGGGTTACAGATACGCAGTATTTT. This sequence encodes CASSRIRDRVTDTQYF.

V and J are TRBV5-6 and TRBJ2-1; TRBD1 agrees at 8 bases. Per germline, CDR1 SGHDT and CDR2 YYEEEE. This CDR3 comprises 15 residues. V shed 0 bases, J shed 8 bases, and the junction held 7 bases outside the gene matches. CDR3: CASSLGTGNGDEQFF. The CDR3 bases are TGTGCCAGCAGCTTGGGGACAGGGAACGGTGATGAGCAGTTCTTC. The full variable domain, with the rest looked up from reference TRBV5-6 and TRBJ2-1, is DAGVTQSPTHLIKTRGQQVTLRCSPKSGHDTVSWYQQALGQGPQFIFQYYEEEERQRGNFPDRFSGHQFPNYSSELNVNALLLGDSALYLCASSLGTGNGDEQFFGPGTRLTVL.

The chain joins TRBV10-3 to TRBJ1-1; D unresolved. This CDR3 spans 14 amino acids. Germline values: CDR1 ENHRY, CDR2 SYGVKD. Trimming stripped 4 bases from V and 3 bases from J, with 12 bases between. In nucleotides, the CDR3 is TGTGCCATCAGTGTCTACCGGGCTGACACTGAAGCTTTCTTT. This sequence encodes CAISVYRADTEAFF.

The gene calls are TRBV2 and TRBJ2-7; D tentatively fits TRBD1 or TRBD2 (5 bases each). The CDR3 runs 13 residues. V lost 6 bases and J 3 bases, leaving 12 bases between the germline ends. Germline V CDR1 and CDR2: SNHLY, FYNNEI. The CDR3 DNA reads as TGTGCCAGCAGGGGGACGCGGAGCTACGAGCAGTACTTC. Translating it yields CASRGTRSYEQYF. Looking up the rest from reference TRBV2 and TRBJ2-7 gives the full variable domain: EPEVTQTPSHQVTQMGQEVILRCVPISNHLYFYWYRQILGQKVEFLVSFYNNEISEKSEIFDDQFSVERPDGSNFTLKIRSTKLEDSAMYFCASRGTRSYEQYFGPGTRLTVT.

The CDR3: CASRKSAVTYNEQFF. The CDR3, as DNA: TGTGCCAGCAGGAAATCGGCAGTAACCTACAATGAGCAGTTCTTC. This sequence joins TRBV6-5 and TRBJ2-1; D gene unclear. The CDR3 extends over 15 amino acids. Trimming removed 6 bases at V and 2 bases at J, with 14 bases between. The germline gives CDR1 MNHEY, CDR2 SVGAGI.

This rearrangement joins TRBV6-5 to TRBJ2-5, with D uncertain. Trimming removed 2 bases from V and 5 bases from J, with 15 bases in between. Germline V lookup: CDR1 MNHEY, CDR2 SVGAGI. The CDR3 runs 15 residues. In DNA, the CDR3 is TGTGCCAGCAGTTACGGCCGGCCCCCAGCGGAGACCCAGTACTTC. Translated: CASSYGRPPAETQYF.

V gene TRBV7-8 combines with J gene TRBJ1-5; D possibly corresponds to TRBD1 (5 bases). CDR1 is SGHVS and CDR2 is FQNEAQ in the germline V gene. V was pared by 5 bases and J by 3 bases, with 8 bases between. The CDR3 runs 13 residues. CDR3 in amino acids: CASSPDNNQPQHF. The CDR3 DNA reads TGTGCCAGCAGCCCGGACAACAATCAGCCCCAGCATTTT.

The CDR3 spells CASSFLGLLYEQYF. The CDR3, as DNA: TGTGCCAGCAGCTTCCTAGGCCTATTATACGAGCAGTACTTC. This chain uses TRBV3-1 (or the pseudogene TRBV3-2) with TRBJ2-7, with D uncertain. V lost 5 bases to trimming and J lost 4 bases, with 15 bases between them. CDR1 is LGHDT and CDR2 is YNNKEL in the germline V gene (reference sequence). The CDR3 consists of 14 residues.

The chain combines TRBV3-1 (or the pseudogene TRBV3-2) with TRBJ2-7, with TRBD1 matching 7 bases. V lost 0 bases, J lost 0 bases, and 2 bases stayed unmatched. This CDR3 has 15 amino acids. CDR1 and CDR2 from the germline V gene are LGHDT and YNNKEL (reference sequence). The CDR3 DNA reads as TGTGCCAGCAGCCAAGAGTCAGGGGGCTCCTACGAGCAGTACTTC. Amino acid sequence: CASSQESGGSYEQYF.

Details on this clone: Other DNA sequences in the same sample also yield this CDR3. The rearrangement joins TRBV24-1 to TRBJ1-2; D is ambiguous. This CDR3 contains 11 residues. The V end lost 3 bases, the J end lost 4 bases, and 2 bases lay between the germline ends. Per the germline V gene, CDR1 is KGHDR and CDR2 is SFDVKD. CDR3 sequence (DNA): TGTGCCACCAGTGATGGCTATGGCTACACCTTC. Its protein is CATSDGYGYTF.

The CDR3 region has the DNA TGCGCCAGCAGCTTATTCGGGACAGAAAATCAGCCCCAGCATTTT. This encodes CASSLFGTENQPQHF. J is TRBJ1-5 and V is TRBV5-1; 7 bases fit TRBD1. The CDR3 loop spans 15 amino acids. V shed 2 bases, J shed 4 bases, and the junction held 6 bases outside the gene matches. CDR1 SGHRS and CDR2 YFSETQ come from the germline V gene.

The J gene is TRBJ2-1, the V gene TRBV7-9; D not resolved. This CDR3 comprises 15 residues. Trimming left V 0 bases short and J 4 bases short, with 10 bases between. Looked up from germline, CDR1 is SEHNR and CDR2 is FQNEAQ (reference sequence). For the CDR3, the DNA is TGTGCCAGCAGCTTAGCGCTCGTGACATACAATGAGCAGTTCTTC. Its protein is CASSLALVTYNEQFF.

The chain has TRBV5-1 and TRBJ2-2; 8 nucleotides line up with TRBD1. V lost 3 bases to trimming and J lost 0 bases; unmatched junction nucleotides: 1. This CDR3 has 15 amino acids. Germline loops: CDR1 SGHRS, CDR2 YFSETQ. The CDR3: CASSWDRSNTGELFF. The CDR3 nucleotides are TGCGCCAGCAGCTGGGACAGGTCGAACACCGGGGAGCTGTTTTTT.

V is TRBV5-3 and J is TRBJ2-7, with a weak D call TRBD2 (6 bases). TRBV5-3 falls under the ORF class, with uncertain function. This CDR3 spans 12 amino acids. V lost 4 bases to trimming and J lost 7 bases, with 12 bases between them. The CDR3 DNA reads TGTGCCAGAAGCCTCCGGGGGTGGGAGCAGTACTTC. The encoded protein is CARSLRGWEQYF.

This sequence joins TRBV19 and TRBJ1-5; D not resolved. Germline V lookup: CDR1 LNHDA, CDR2 SQIVND (reference sequence). The CDR3 is made up of 15 amino acids. V lost 1 base to trimming and J lost 7 bases, with 14 bases between them. The CDR3 sequence is CASSIARGSEQPQHF. CDR3 nucleotide sequence: TGTGCCAGTAGTATAGCAAGAGGGAGTGAACAGCCCCAGCATTTT.

The chain has TRBV25-1 and TRBJ1-3; a possible D gene is TRBD1 (5 bases). Trimming took 7 bases from V and 0 from J, leaving 10 bases between them. The CDR3 has 14 residues. Germline CDR1 is MGHDK and CDR2 is SYGVNS. The CDR3 loop reads CASIDSRSGNTIYF. CDR3 in DNA: TGTGCCAGCATCGACAGTCGCTCTGGAAACACCATATATTTT.

The rearrangement links TRBV6-5 to TRBJ2-6; no reliable D call. CDR1 and CDR2 (germline): MNHEY, SVGAGI. This CDR3 has 14 residues. V shed 4 bases and J shed 4 bases, with 8 bases lying between them. The CDR3 DNA reads TGTGCCAGCAGTTCCCCACCCGGGGCCAACGTCCTGACTTTC. It is translated as CASSSPPGANVLTF.

The CDR3 is CASSLEKQALQPQHF. DNA for the CDR3: TGTGCCAGCAGCTTAGAGAAACAGGCGTTGCAGCCCCAGCATTTT. V and J are TRBV11-3 and TRBJ1-5; D might be TRBD1 (5 bases). This CDR3 has 15 residues. Germline CDR1 reads SGHNT; CDR2 reads YENEEA. Trimming cost V 0 bases and J 7 bases, with 13 bases left between them.

The gene calls are TRBV6-5 and TRBJ2-7, with TRBD1 matching over 9 bases. Germline CDR1 is MNHEY and CDR2 is SVGAGI. There are 15 residues in the CDR3. V shed 2 bases and J 4 bases; nucleotides not matched to a gene: 6. The CDR3 here is CASSYEHRGRYEQYF. CDR3 sequence (DNA): TGTGCCAGCAGTTACGAGCACAGGGGGCGTTACGAGCAGTACTTC.

This sequence joins TRBV27 and TRBJ2-7, with 10 bases fitting TRBD1. The V segment lost 6 bases and the J segment 2 bases; nucleotides outside the gene matches: 4. Germline CDR1 and CDR2: MNHEY and SMNVEV (reference sequence). The CDR3 runs to 14 residues. The CDR3 here is CASSWDRGPYEQYF. For the CDR3, the DNA is TGTGCCAGCAGCTGGGACAGGGGTCCCTACGAGCAGTACTTC.

V and J are TRBV5-4 and TRBJ1-6; no firm D call. This CDR3 is built from 14 residues. CDR1 and CDR2 (germline): SGHNT, YYREEE (reference sequence). V lost 2 bases, J lost 3 bases, and 6 bases lay in between. The CDR3, as DNA: TGTGCCAGCAGCTTCCAGCACTATAATTCACCCCTCCACTTT. Translated: CASSFQHYNSPLHF.

The chain employs TRBV30 and TRBJ2-7; D is undetermined. Germline CDR1 is GTSNPN and CDR2 is SVGIG (reference sequence). CDR3 size: 12 residues. Deletions cut 2 bases from V and 2 bases from J, with 7 bases between. CDR3 bases: TGTGCCTGGAGTCCCCAAGCCTACGAGCAGTACTTC. Its translation: CAWSPQAYEQYF. The complete variable domain, with remaining parts taken from reference TRBV30 and TRBJ2-7, reads SQTIHQWPATLVQPVGSPLSLECTVEGTSNPNLYWYRQAAGRGLQLLFYSVGIGQISSEVPQNLSASRPQDRQFILSSKKLLLSDSGFYLCAWSPQAYEQYFGPGTRLTVT.

The chain carries TRBV11-2 and TRBJ2-2, with unresolved D. V was cut by 3 bases and J by 2 bases, with 7 bases left in between. Germline lookup yields CDR1 SGHAT and CDR2 FQNNGV. There are 14 residues in the CDR3. CDR3 in DNA: TGTGCCAGCAGCTTCGGTCCAAACACCGGGGAGCTGTTTTTT. Its protein product is CASSFGPNTGELFF.

This clone was counted many times. The J gene is TRBJ2-7, the V gene TRBV6-1, with 11 bases fitting TRBD1. CDR3 size: 15 residues. Germline CDR1 and CDR2: MNHNS and SASEGT. J was trimmed by 3 bases and V by 1 base; bases with no gene match: 2. CDR3 nucleotides: TGTGCCAGCAGTGAAGAGGGGACAGGGGGCTACGAGCAGTACTTC. It codes for CASSEEGTGGYEQYF.

V usage is TRBV19 and J usage is TRBJ1-2; TRBD1 matches at 7 bases. Trimming cost V 0 bases and J 3 bases; bases outside gene matches: 4. The CDR3 is 15 residues long. Germline CDR1 and CDR2: LNHDA and SQIVND (reference sequence). Written as DNA, the CDR3 is TGTGCCAGTAGTATAGATACAGGGGCGTACTATGGCTACACCTTC. Residues: CASSIDTGAYYGYTF. Variable domain in full (rest from reference TRBV19 and TRBJ1-2): DGGITQSPKYLFRKEGQNVTLSCEQNLNHDAMYWYRQDPGQGLRLIYYSQIVNDFQKGDIAEGYSVSREKKESFPLTVTSAQKNPTAFYLCASSIDTGAYYGYTFGSGTRLTVV.